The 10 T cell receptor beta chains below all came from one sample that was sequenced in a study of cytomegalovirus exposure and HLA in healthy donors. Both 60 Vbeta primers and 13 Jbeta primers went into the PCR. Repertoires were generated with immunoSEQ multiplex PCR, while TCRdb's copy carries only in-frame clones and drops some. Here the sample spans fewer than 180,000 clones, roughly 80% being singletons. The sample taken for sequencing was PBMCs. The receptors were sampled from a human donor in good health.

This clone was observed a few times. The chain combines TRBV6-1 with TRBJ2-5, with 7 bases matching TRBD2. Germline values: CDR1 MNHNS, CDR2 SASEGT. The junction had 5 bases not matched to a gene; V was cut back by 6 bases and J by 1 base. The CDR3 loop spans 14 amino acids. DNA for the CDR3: TGTGCCAGCAGCTGGGGGGGATTCCAAGAGACCCAGTACTTC. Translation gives CASSWGGFQETQYF.

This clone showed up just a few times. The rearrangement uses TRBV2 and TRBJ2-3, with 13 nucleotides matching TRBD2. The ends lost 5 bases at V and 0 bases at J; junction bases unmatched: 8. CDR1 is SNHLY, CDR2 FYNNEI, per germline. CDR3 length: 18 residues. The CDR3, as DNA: TGTGCCAGCAGTTCCGGGACTAGCGGGATATCTAGCACAGATACGCAGTATTTT. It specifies CASSSGTSGISSTDTQYF. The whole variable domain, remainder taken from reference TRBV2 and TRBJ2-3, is EPEVTQTPSHQVTQMGQEVILRCVPISNHLYFYWYRQILGQKVEFLVSFYNNEISEKSEIFDDQFSVERPDGSNFTLKIRSTKLEDSAMYFCASSSGTSGISSTDTQYFGPGTRLTVL.

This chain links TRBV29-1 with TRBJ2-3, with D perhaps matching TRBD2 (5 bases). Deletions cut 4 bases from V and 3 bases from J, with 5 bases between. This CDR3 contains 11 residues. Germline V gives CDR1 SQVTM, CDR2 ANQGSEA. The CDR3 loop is CSVGTTDTQYF. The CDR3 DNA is TGCAGCGTTGGGACTACAGATACGCAGTATTTT.

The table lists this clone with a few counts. The CDR3 region is CASSFSPGQGIFF. CDR3 bases: TGTGCCAGCAGCTTTAGCCCGGGACAGGGCATCTTTTTT. The chain carries TRBV5-6 and TRBJ1-4; 9 bases agree with TRBD1. This CDR3 has 13 residues. Germline V gene lookup returns CDR1 SGHDT and CDR2 YYEEEE. After removal of 2 bases from V and 17 bases from J, the junction contained 10 bases not matched to a gene. Drawing the rest from reference TRBV5-6 and TRBJ1-4, the complete variable domain is DAGVTQSPTHLIKTRGQQVTLRCSPKSGHDTVSWYQQALGQGPQFIFQYYEEEERQRGNFPDRFSGHQFPNYSSELNVNALLLGDSALYLCASSFSPGQGIFFGSGTQLSVL.

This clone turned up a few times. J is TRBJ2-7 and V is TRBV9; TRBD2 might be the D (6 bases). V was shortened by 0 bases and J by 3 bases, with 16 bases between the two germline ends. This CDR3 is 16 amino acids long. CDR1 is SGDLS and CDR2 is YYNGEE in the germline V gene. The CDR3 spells CASSVAPTSSGYEQYF. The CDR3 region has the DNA TGTGCCAGCAGCGTAGCTCCGACTAGTTCTGGCTACGAGCAGTACTTC.

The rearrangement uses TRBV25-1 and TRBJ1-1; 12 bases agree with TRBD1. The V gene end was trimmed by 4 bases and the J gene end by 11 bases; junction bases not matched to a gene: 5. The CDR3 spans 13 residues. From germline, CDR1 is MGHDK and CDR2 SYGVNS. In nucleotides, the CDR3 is TGTGCCAGCAGTGTGGGACAGGGGGCCCGGGCTTTCTTT. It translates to CASSVGQGARAFF. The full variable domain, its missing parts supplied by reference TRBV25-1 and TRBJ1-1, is EADIYQTPRYLVIGTGKKITLECSQTMGHDKMYWYQQDPGMELHLIHYSYGVNSTEKGDLSSESTVSRIRTEHFPLTLESARPSHTSQYLCASSVGQGARAFFGQGTRLTVV.

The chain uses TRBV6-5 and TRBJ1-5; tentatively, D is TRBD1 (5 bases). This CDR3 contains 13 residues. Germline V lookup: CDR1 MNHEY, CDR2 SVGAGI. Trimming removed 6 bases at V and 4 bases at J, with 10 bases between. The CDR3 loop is CASSRQTNQPQHF. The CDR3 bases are TGTGCCAGCAGCCGACAGACGAATCAGCCCCAGCATTTT.

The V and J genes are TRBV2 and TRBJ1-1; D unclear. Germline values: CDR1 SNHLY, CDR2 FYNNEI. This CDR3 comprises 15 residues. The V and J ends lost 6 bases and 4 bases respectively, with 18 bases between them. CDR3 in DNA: TGTGCCAGCAGGGAGGGAGGCAGGCGGGTCACTGAAGCTTTCTTT. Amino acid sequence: CASREGGRRVTEAFF.

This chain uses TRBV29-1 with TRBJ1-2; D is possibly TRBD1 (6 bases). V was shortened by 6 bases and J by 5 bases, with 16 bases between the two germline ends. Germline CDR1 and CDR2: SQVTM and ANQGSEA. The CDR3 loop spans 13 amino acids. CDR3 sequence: CSVGSGGGYGYTF. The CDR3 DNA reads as TGCAGCGTCGGGTCGGGGGGCGGGTATGGCTACACCTTC. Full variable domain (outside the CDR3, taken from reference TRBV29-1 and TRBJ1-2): SAVISQKPSRDICQRGTSLTIQCQVDSQVTMMFWYRQQPGQSLTLIATANQGSEATYESGFVIDKFPISRPNLTFSTLTVSNMSPEDSSIYLCSVGSGGGYGYTFGSGTRLTVV.

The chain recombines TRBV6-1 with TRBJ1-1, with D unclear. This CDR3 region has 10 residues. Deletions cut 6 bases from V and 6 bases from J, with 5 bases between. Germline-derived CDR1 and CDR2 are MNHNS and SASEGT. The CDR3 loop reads CASRLAEAFF. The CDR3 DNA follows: TGTGCCAGCAGACTCGCTGAAGCTTTCTTT.